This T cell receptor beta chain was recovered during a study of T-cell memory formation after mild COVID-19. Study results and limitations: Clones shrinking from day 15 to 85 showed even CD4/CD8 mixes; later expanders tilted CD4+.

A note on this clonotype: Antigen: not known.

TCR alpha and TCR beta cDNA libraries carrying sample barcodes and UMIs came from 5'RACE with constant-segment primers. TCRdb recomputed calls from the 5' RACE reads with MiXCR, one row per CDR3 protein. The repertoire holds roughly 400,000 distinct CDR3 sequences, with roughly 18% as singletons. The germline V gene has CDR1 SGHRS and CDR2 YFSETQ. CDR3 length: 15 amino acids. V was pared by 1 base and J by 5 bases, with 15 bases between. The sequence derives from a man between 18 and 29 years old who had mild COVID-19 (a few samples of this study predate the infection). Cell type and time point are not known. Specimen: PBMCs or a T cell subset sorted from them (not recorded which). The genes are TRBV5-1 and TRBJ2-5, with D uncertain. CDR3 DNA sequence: TGCGCCAGCAGCTTGTTGGGCTCTACCCGGGAGACCCAGTACTTC. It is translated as CASSLLGSTRETQYF.